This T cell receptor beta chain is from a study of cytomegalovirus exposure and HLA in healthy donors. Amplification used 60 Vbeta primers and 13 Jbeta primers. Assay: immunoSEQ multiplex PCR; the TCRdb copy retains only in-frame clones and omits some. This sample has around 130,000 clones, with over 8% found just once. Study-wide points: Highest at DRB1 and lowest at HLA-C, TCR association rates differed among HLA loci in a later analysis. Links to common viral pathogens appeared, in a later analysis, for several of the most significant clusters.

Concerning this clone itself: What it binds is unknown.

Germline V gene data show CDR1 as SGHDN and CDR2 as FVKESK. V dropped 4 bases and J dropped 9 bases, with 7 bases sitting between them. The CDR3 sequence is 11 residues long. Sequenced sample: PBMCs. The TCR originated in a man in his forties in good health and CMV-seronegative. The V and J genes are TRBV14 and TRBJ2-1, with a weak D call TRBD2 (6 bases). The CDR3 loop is CASSRGVEQFF. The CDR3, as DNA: TGTGCCAGCAGCCGGGGGGTTGAGCAGTTCTTC.